This TCR beta chain was found in a study of cytomegalovirus exposure and HLA in healthy donors. Whole-study findings and limits: About 87% or about 30% of the time was how often most TCR beta V segments were productive, according to an earlier analysis. Apparent HLA restriction characterized most CMV-associated TCR beta chains in a later analysis. Later analysis found that TCR beta chains associated with HLA were more clonally expanded than other, equally common chains. When analyzed later, a missense DCLRE1C variant was found to be linked to TCR beta V- and J-gene trimming.

This PCR relied on a set of 60 Vbeta primers and 13 Jbeta primers. Only in-frame clones appear in the TCRdb table, and some are missing; sequencing was by immunoSEQ multiplex PCR. Of 150,000 to 200,000 clones listed, approximately 73% are singletons. This CDR3 is 14 amino acids long. Trimming stripped 2 bases from V and 0 bases from J, with 7 bases between. Germline CDR1 and CDR2: LNHDA and SQIVND (reference sequence). Worth noting for this clone: The antigen is not known.

The sequencing sample was made of PBMCs. The TCR originated in a woman in her thirties in good health and CMV-seropositive. The chain joins TRBV19 to TRBJ1-1; D call uncertain. The CDR3 DNA reads TGTGCCAGTAGTATAACCAGGTTGAACACTGAAGCTTTCTTT. It yields the protein CASSITRLNTEAFF.